A single sample is the source of the 12 T cell receptor beta chains below, sequenced in a study of blood T cell repertoires in COVID-19. This table comes from immunoSEQ multiplex PCR, and its TCRdb copy is limited to in-frame clones, with some not included. This table has 120,000 or so clones, around 87% appearing once. The specimen was peripheral blood. These receptors all stem from a woman between 45 and 60 years old with acute or convalescent COVID-19.

The chain carries TRBV5-6 and TRBJ1-4; no clear D gene. The CDR3 sequence is 13 residues long. Germline V gene lookup returns CDR1 SGHDT and CDR2 YYEEEE. Trimming shortened V by 0 bases and J by 7 bases, and 7 bases separated the two germline ends. CDR3 protein: CASSLAGSEKLFF. CDR3 coding DNA: TGTGCCAGCAGCTTGGCGGGGTCTGAAAAACTGTTTTTT.

The chain recombines TRBV7-2 with TRBJ2-6; weak D call: TRBD2 (5 bases). Trimming pared 1 base from V and 2 bases from J, leaving 9 bases between. The V gene's germline CDR1 is SGHTA and CDR2 FQGNSA. CDR3 size: 16 residues. The CDR3 sequence: CASSLVSGAGANVLTF. Here the CDR3 DNA reads TGTGCCAGCAGCTTAGTGTCCGGGGCTGGGGCCAACGTCCTGACTTTC.

This chain connects TRBV6-5 to TRBJ2-1; a possible D gene is TRBD1 (6 bases). Trimming cost V 6 bases and J 5 bases, with 14 bases left between them. This CDR3 is built from 14 residues. Germline loops: CDR1 MNHEY, CDR2 SVGAGI. The DNA for the CDR3 is TGTGCCAGCAGAGGACAGCCGGCGGACAATGAGCAGTTCTTC. It encodes CASRGQPADNEQFF.

V and J are TRBV12-3 or TRBV12-4 and TRBJ1-2, with D unresolved. This CDR3 is 13 amino acids long. V lost 3 bases and J lost 3, with 8 bases in between. For the CDR3, the DNA is TGTGCCAGCAGTTTGAGGGAAGACTATGGCTACACCTTC. This codes for CASSLREDYGYTF.

The rearrangement joins TRBV5-6 to TRBJ1-2; possible D gene TRBD1, 5 bases. The CDR3 spans 16 residues. The germline gives CDR1 SGHDT, CDR2 YYEEEE. The V and J ends lost 0 bases and 5 bases respectively, with 17 bases between them. CDR3 loop: CASSLEGQGLGYGYTF. DNA of the CDR3: TGTGCCAGCAGCTTGGAGGGGCAGGGTTTGGGGTATGGCTACACCTTC.

The chain joins TRBV7-2 to TRBJ1-1; the D gene is possibly TRBD1 (6 bases). The V end lost 4 bases, the J end lost 11 bases, and 20 bases lay between the germline ends. Germline loops: CDR1 SGHTA, CDR2 FQGNSA. The CDR3 is 14 residues long. In DNA, the CDR3 is TGTGCCAGCAGCTGGGACATGAAAGCCGGGAGGGCTTTCTTT. Its protein product is CASSWDMKAGRAFF.

The chain carries TRBV9 and TRBJ1-6, with D perhaps matching TRBD1 (5 bases). V lost 5 bases and J 3 bases, leaving 9 bases between the germline ends. The CDR3 loop spans 14 amino acids. The V gene's germline CDR1 is SGDLS and CDR2 YYNGEE. The CDR3 DNA follows: TGTGCCAGCAGTCAGGGCGACTATAATTCACCCCTCCACTTT. Its translation is CASSQGDYNSPLHF.

This clone was observed once. V usage is TRBV11-3 and J usage is TRBJ2-5; TRBD1 agrees at 8 bases. The length of the CDR3 is 18 residues. Trimming cost V 0 bases and J 2 bases; bases outside gene matches: 11. The germline V gene has CDR1 SGHNT and CDR2 YENEEA. In DNA, the CDR3 is TGTGCCAGCAGCTTAGAGAACTTCCGGGACAGGAGGCAAGAGACCCAGTACTTC. This sequence encodes CASSLENFRDRRQETQYF. Filled out from reference TRBV11-3 and TRBJ2-5, the complete variable domain reads EAGVVQSPRYKIIEKKQPVAFWCNPISGHNTLYWYLQNLGQGPELLIRYENEEAVDDSQLPKDRFSAERLKGVDSTLKIQPAELGDSAVYLCASSLENFRDRRQETQYFGPGTRLLVL.

The chain joins TRBV4-1 to TRBJ1-5; unclear D gene. V shed 1 base and J shed 3 bases, with 7 bases lying between them. The CDR3 contains 14 residues. Germline assignment: CDR1 MGHRA and CDR2 YSYEKL. The CDR3 DNA sequence: TGCGCCAGCAGCCAAGTACAGCTCAATCAGCCCCAGCATTTT. It translates to CASSQVQLNQPQHF.

The chain uses TRBV4-3 and TRBJ1-6, with D tentatively TRBD1 (5 bases). Deletions cut 5 bases from V and 10 bases from J, with 15 bases between. Germline CDR1 and CDR2: LGHNA and YSLEER. The CDR3 loop spans 14 amino acids. The CDR3 bases are TGCGCCAGCAGCTACGACCGGGGGGACTCACCCCTCCACTTT. Amino acid sequence: CASSYDRGDSPLHF.

The chain uses TRBV4-2 and TRBJ2-1, with unresolved D. This CDR3 is 14 amino acids long. The V gene's germline CDR1 is LGHNA and CDR2 YNFKEQ. With 1 base removed from V and 10 bases from J, the gap between germline ends came to 14 bases. CDR3 DNA: TGTGCCAGCAGCCAAGGGGCTCAAGTCGGAGAGCAGTTCTTC. Its translation: CASSQGAQVGEQFF.

The chain has TRBV9 and TRBJ1-1, with 10 bases that match TRBD1. Germline values: CDR1 SGDLS, CDR2 YYNGEE. The CDR3 length is 14 residues. After removal of 3 bases from V and 3 bases from J, the junction contained 2 bases not matched to a gene. CDR3 region: CASSGDRGYTEAFF. In nucleotides, the CDR3 is TGTGCCAGCAGCGGGGACAGGGGTTACACTGAAGCTTTCTTT.